This T cell receptor beta chain stems from a study of graft-versus-host responses after intestinal transplantation. Study conclusions and caveats: Early post-transplant HvG declines tracked with peak circulating GvH clone levels.

Some clones are missing from TCRdb's copy, which holds only in-frame ones; the method was immunoSEQ multiplex PCR. The profile shows 2,300 or so clones, 25% to 35% of them singletons. This clone is classed as large (0.1 to 1%). Other DNA sequences in this specimen translate into the identical CDR3. Looked up from germline, CDR1 is SGHRS and CDR2 is YFSETQ. The CDR3 has 16 residues. V trimming: 2 bases; J trimming: 7 bases; junction bases outside the gene matches: 7. Irradiated stimulators labeled with violet dye, 200,000 in number, were plated with 200,000 CFSE-labeled responders. The chain has TRBV5-1 and TRBJ2-2, with TRBD2 matching over 11 bases. This TCR was sampled from a human patient who was an organ donor for intestinal transplantation. This material consisted of alloreactive CD4+ T cells from a mixed lymphocyte reaction culture, taken before transplantation. Subset given: CFSE-low proliferating T cells sorted from roughly 6-day pre-transplant mixed lymphocyte reaction (GvH or HvG direction). CDR3 bases: TGCGCCAGCAGCTTACTAGCGGGAGTTCAAGGCGGGGAGCTGTTTTTT. Protein: CASSLLAGVQGGELFF.